The next 21 T cell receptor beta chains were all read from a single sample in a study of cytomegalovirus exposure and HLA in healthy donors. The study ran its PCR with 60 Vbeta and 13 Jbeta primers. Libraries were prepared by immunoSEQ multiplex PCR; TCRdb keeps only in-frame clonotypes and omits some of them. The sample lists approximately 100,000 clones, 74% seen once, with roughly 2.5% in the top ten. Material for sequencing was PBMCs. The receptors were sampled from a man between 50 and 59 years old in good health and CMV-seropositive.

This chain connects TRBV30 to TRBJ2-1; 12 bases match TRBD2. Germline lookup yields CDR1 GTSNPN and CDR2 SVGIG (reference sequence). V shed 1 base, J shed 6 bases, and the junction held 4 bases outside the gene matches. CDR3 size: 15 residues. The DNA for the CDR3 is TGTGCCTGGAGTGGGACTAGCGGGACACCCAATGAGCAGTTCTTC. Protein product: CAWSGTSGTPNEQFF.

The gene calls are TRBV4-1 and TRBJ2-4; 12 nucleotides align to TRBD2. Trimming at V came to 0 bases and at J to 10 bases, leaving 4 bases not matched to a gene. The CDR3 is made up of 15 amino acids. Germline lookup yields CDR1 MGHRA and CDR2 YSYEKL. CDR3 amino acids: CASSQEIGLAGIQYF. CDR3 nucleotide sequence: TGCGCCAGCAGCCAAGAGATTGGACTAGCGGGGATTCAGTACTTC.

The chain links TRBV4-1 to TRBJ2-5, with D maybe TRBD2 (7 bases). V was pared by 4 bases and J by 5 bases, with 20 bases between. Germline V gene sequence: CDR1 MGHRA, CDR2 YSYEKL. The CDR3 has 16 residues. CDR3 bases: TGCGCCAGCAGCCCCCGGGGAGGGGGAATTGGGGAGACCCAGTACTTC. Residues: CASSPRGGGIGETQYF.

The rearrangement uses TRBV2 and TRBJ2-6, with D maybe TRBD2 (5 bases). V was trimmed by 2 bases and J by 4 bases, leaving 9 bases between them. The CDR3 runs to 15 residues. The germline CDR1 and CDR2 sequences are SNHLY and FYNNEI. The CDR3 spells CASSERRRGANVLTF. CDR3 bases: TGTGCCAGCAGTGAAAGGAGGAGGGGGGCCAACGTCCTGACTTTC.

The rearrangement joins TRBV27 to TRBJ1-2; D unresolved. V lost 3 bases to trimming and J lost 0 bases, with 5 bases between them. CDR1 and CDR2 from the germline V gene are MNHEY and SMNVEV (reference sequence). There are 13 residues in the CDR3. The CDR3 here is CASSFNSNYGYTF. CDR3 DNA: TGTGCCAGCAGTTTTAACTCTAACTATGGCTACACCTTC.

This clone was seen a few times. V and J are TRBV6-6 and TRBJ2-2; D is unresolved. V gave up 2 bases and J gave up 6 bases, with 13 bases separating them. Looked up from germline, CDR1 is MNHNY and CDR2 is SVGAGI (reference sequence). The length of the CDR3 is 15 residues. The CDR3 region is CASSYTPIRAGELFF. Here the CDR3 DNA reads TGTGCCAGCAGTTACACGCCAATTCGGGCCGGGGAGCTGTTTTTT.

The chain uses TRBV5-4 and TRBJ1-2; tentatively, D is TRBD1 (5 bases). This CDR3 region has 14 residues. The germline CDR1 and CDR2 sequences are SGHNT and YYREEE (reference sequence). The V end lost 4 bases, the J end lost 4 bases, and 14 bases lay between the germline ends. The CDR3 sequence is CASSPGWGLYGYTF. In DNA form, the CDR3 reads TGTGCCAGCAGCCCTGGGTGGGGACTCTATGGCTACACCTTC.

This sequence joins TRBV5-1 and TRBJ1-4, with D unclear. Between the trimmed V and J ends, which lost 6 bases and 2 bases, there was a span of 8 bases. The germline gives CDR1 SGHRS, CDR2 YFSETQ. This CDR3 is 13 amino acids long. The CDR3 is CASTGGTNEKLFF. DNA for the CDR3: TGCGCCAGCACGGGAGGTACTAATGAAAAACTGTTTTTT.

This sequence joins TRBV6-5 and TRBJ1-2; 7 bases are shared with TRBD1. The CDR3 runs 13 residues. The V and J ends lost 6 bases and 2 bases, in that order; junction bases with no gene match: 3. Germline V gene lookup returns CDR1 MNHEY and CDR2 SVGAGI. CDR3 DNA sequence: TGTGCCAGCAGACCCAGGGGGAACTATGGCTACACCTTC. Its protein product is CASRPRGNYGYTF.

The V gene is TRBV30, the J gene TRBJ2-1; 7 bases align to TRBD2. V gave up 0 bases and J gave up 6 bases; unmatched junction bases: 5. There are 14 residues in the CDR3. CDR1 and CDR2 from the germline V gene are GTSNPN and SVGIG (reference sequence). CDR3 region: CAWSVGAGTNEQFF. Here the CDR3 DNA reads TGTGCCTGGAGTGTAGGAGCGGGAACCAATGAGCAGTTCTTC.

The chain is built from TRBV18 and TRBJ2-5; 12 bases fit TRBD2. The CDR3 runs 15 residues. V shed 6 bases and J 6 bases; nucleotides not matched to a gene: 8. From germline, CDR1 is KGHSH and CDR2 LQKENI. The CDR3 nucleotides are TGTGCCAGCTCCCTACTAGCGGGGGGCCGAAAGACCCAGTACTTC. Amino acids: CASSLLAGGRKTQYF.

This clone has more than one count but fewer than ten. This rearrangement joins TRBV13 to TRBJ2-5; 9 bases line up with TRBD1. V shed 5 bases, J shed 5 bases, and the junction held 9 bases outside the gene matches. The CDR3 sequence is 15 residues long. Germline loops: CDR1 PRHDT, CDR2 FYEKMQ (reference sequence). The CDR3 spells CASSRRRDREETQYF. DNA of the CDR3: TGTGCCAGCAGCAGGAGGCGGGACAGGGAGGAGACCCAGTACTTC.

This clone turned up a few times. This chain connects TRBV2 to TRBJ2-1; D is possibly TRBD2 (7 bases). The CDR3 is 12 amino acids. Trimming removed 6 bases at V and 8 bases at J, with 11 bases between. Germline-derived CDR1 and CDR2 are SNHLY and FYNNEI. In DNA, the CDR3 is TGTGCCAGCAGGGGGAGGGGGTATGAGCAGTTCTTC. Translation: CASRGRGYEQFF. The full variable domain, completed using reference TRBV2 and TRBJ2-1, is EPEVTQTPSHQVTQMGQEVILRCVPISNHLYFYWYRQILGQKVEFLVSFYNNEISEKSEIFDDQFSVERPDGSNFTLKIRSTKLEDSAMYFCASRGRGYEQFFGPGTRLTVL.

The V gene is TRBV9, the J gene TRBJ2-1; 10 bases fit TRBD2. Losses at the gene ends were 1 base for V and 9 bases for J; bases not matched to a gene: 7. The CDR3 runs to 15 residues. The germline gives CDR1 SGDLS, CDR2 YYNGEE. CDR3 bases: TGTGCCAGCAGCGTACGAGCGGGAGGGACGAGTGAGCAGTTCTTC. Its protein product is CASSVRAGGTSEQFF.

This clone was found a few times. This chain connects TRBV4-2 to TRBJ2-2; the D gene is possibly TRBD1 (7 bases). This CDR3 contains 17 residues. The germline gives CDR1 LGHNA, CDR2 YNFKEQ. The germline V and J ends were trimmed by 4 bases and 6 bases, with 21 bases remaining between them. The CDR3 nucleotides are TGTGCCAGCAGCCCTTGGGAGGCAGGGGGTCTGTCCGGGGAGCTGTTTTTT. This encodes CASSPWEAGGLSGELFF.

CDR3: CASSYKAGPTYEQYF. DNA of the CDR3: TGTGCCAGCAGTTACAAAGCGGGACCAACCTACGAGCAGTACTTC. This rearrangement joins TRBV6-5 to TRBJ2-7; TRBD2 agrees at 7 bases. The CDR3 loop spans 15 amino acids. Germline V CDR1 and CDR2: MNHEY, SVGAGI. The ends lost 2 bases at V and 2 bases at J; junction bases unmatched: 6.

The V and J genes are TRBV10-3 and TRBJ2-5; 11 bases map to TRBD2. V trimming: 2 bases; J trimming: 1 base; junction bases outside the gene matches: 6. CDR1 ENHRY and CDR2 SYGVKD come from the germline V gene. This CDR3 has 17 amino acids. The CDR3 DNA follows: TGTGCCATCAGTGAGAGGGGGCTAGCGGGAGGCCAAGAGACCCAGTACTTC. It is translated as CAISERGLAGGQETQYF.

This clone was recorded once. V and J are TRBV6-5 and TRBJ2-7, with 9 bases that match TRBD1. V gave up 5 bases and J gave up 3 bases; unmatched junction bases: 8. This CDR3 region has 15 residues. Germline CDR1 and CDR2: MNHEY and SVGAGI. CDR3 loop: CASSLAGQGFYEQYF. CDR3 bases: TGTGCCAGCAGTCTGGCGGGACAGGGATTCTACGAGCAGTACTTC.

The rearrangement uses TRBV5-5 and TRBJ1-1, with no clear D. Germline lookup yields CDR1 SGHKS and CDR2 YYEKEE (reference sequence). Trimming cost V 0 bases and J 5 bases, with 8 bases left between them. CDR3 size: 13 residues. CDR3 in amino acids: CASSLAYGTEAFF. DNA for the CDR3: TGTGCCAGCAGCTTGGCCTATGGTACTGAAGCTTTCTTT. The entire variable domain, with the rest obtained from reference TRBV5-5 and TRBJ1-1, is as follows: DAGVTQSPTHLIKTRGQQVTLRCSPISGHKSVSWYQQVLGQGPQFIFQYYEKEERGRGNFPDRFSARQFPNYSSELNVNALLLGDSALYLCASSLAYGTEAFFGQGTRLTVV.

In its sample, this clone was seen once. V is TRBV11-2 and J is TRBJ2-1, with 8 bases identical to TRBD2. Germline-derived CDR1 and CDR2 are SGHAT and FQNNGV. V was pared by 1 base and J by 4 bases, with 3 bases of the junction left unmatched. The CDR3 totals 15 residues. The CDR3 reads CASSLAGLVYNEQFF. The DNA for the CDR3 is TGTGCCAGCAGCTTAGCGGGACTAGTTTACAATGAGCAGTTCTTC.

The genes are TRBV11-2 and TRBJ2-7; the D is unclear. The V gene's germline CDR1 is SGHAT and CDR2 FQNNGV. The CDR3 totals 14 residues. Trimming took 1 base from V and 0 from J, leaving 7 bases between them. The CDR3 coding sequence is TGTGCCAGCAGCTTAGCTGCAGGCTCCTACGAGCAGTACTTC. Encoded protein: CASSLAAGSYEQYF.